The TCR beta chain described here comes from a study of T cell changes during pregnancy in multiple sclerosis. Germline-derived CDR1 and CDR2 are LGHNA and YSLEER. The CDR3 is 16 residues long. The V end was cut by 1 base, the J end by 0 bases, with 10 bases between. The count of this clone is one. Using immunoSEQ multiplex PCR, the repertoire was profiled, and TCRdb retains in-frame clones only, with some absent. The sample lists under 35,000 clones; around 90% were seen once. The clonotype comes from a female donor with multiple sclerosis, enrolled in a pregnancy study. Sequences were derived from CD4+ T cells from peripheral blood mononuclear cells, sampled in the first trimester of pregnancy. This sequence joins TRBV4-3 and TRBJ2-1; weak D call: TRBD2 (6 bases). The DNA of the CDR3 is TGCGCCAGCAGCCAAGTGGGGGGTAGCTCCTACAATGAGCAGTTCTTC. This sequence encodes CASSQVGGSSYNEQFF.